Following are 15 T cell receptor beta chains from one sample sequenced in a study of shared clonotypes between healthy human individuals (dated by TCRdb to between 2020 and 2021). Library preparation used the immunoSEQ multiplex PCR assay. The table was pulled from immuneACCESS by TCRdb, which kept in-frame rearrangements only. Such tables lose some clones; where checked, under half of the loss comes from unresolved V genes, and the rest has no known cause. This sample gives just under 350,000 clones in total; less than 75% of them show up just once. The ten largest clonotypes hold about 10% of the sample. Material: memory CD4+ T cells sorted from blood. The cell subset or site label here, explained by the study, means: CD45RA-negative fraction. The receptors here all came from a man aged 30 to 45 in good health.

The chain combines TRBV30 with TRBJ2-1, with D perhaps TRBD2 (6 bases). The CDR3 is made up of 14 amino acids. CDR1 and CDR2 (germline): GTSNPN, SVGIG (reference sequence). V was shortened by 4 bases and J by 1 base, with 11 bases between the two germline ends. CDR3 sequence: CAWTRRGSYNEQFF. CDR3 in DNA: TGTGCCTGGACGAGGAGGGGATCCTACAATGAGCAGTTCTTC.

The chain is built from TRBV6-1 and TRBJ2-7, with a tentative D call TRBD1 (6 bases). The CDR3 covers 13 residues. CDR1 MNHNS and CDR2 SASEGT come from the germline V gene. Trimming removed 6 bases at V and 3 bases at J, with 12 bases between. CDR3 loop: CASRRTDLYEQYF. The CDR3 DNA reads TGTGCCAGCAGGAGGACAGATCTCTACGAGCAGTACTTC.

This clone has a count of ten or more. The chain joins TRBV6-5 to TRBJ1-5, with no clear D. Germline V lookup: CDR1 MNHEY, CDR2 SVGAGI. Trimming pared 4 bases from V and 7 bases from J, leaving 14 bases between. The CDR3 is 14 residues long. CDR3 nucleotides: TGTGCCAGCAGTTCCACACATATGATACAGCCCCAGCATTTT. Residues: CASSSTHMIQPQHF.

The chain links TRBV5-1 to TRBJ1-1; perhaps TRBD1 as D (6 bases). The germline V gene has CDR1 SGHRS and CDR2 YFSETQ. This CDR3 has 15 residues. Between the trimmed V and J ends, which lost 0 bases and 7 bases, there was a span of 16 bases. CDR3 protein: CASSLEGRGTGEAFF. The DNA of the CDR3 is TGCGCCAGCAGCTTGGAGGGCAGGGGAACGGGTGAAGCTTTCTTT.

This chain uses TRBV2 with TRBJ1-1, with D maybe TRBD1 (6 bases). V lost 6 bases, J lost 0 bases, and 11 bases lay in between. The CDR3 consists of 14 residues. CDR1 is SNHLY, CDR2 FYNNEI, per germline. CDR3 in amino acids: CASRTGPLNTEAFF. For the CDR3, the DNA is TGTGCCAGCAGAACAGGGCCCTTGAACACTGAAGCTTTCTTT.

The chain uses TRBV5-1 and TRBJ1-4; no firm D call. V was trimmed by 4 bases and J by 2 bases, leaving 12 bases between them. The CDR3 is 15 residues long. CDR1 is SGHRS and CDR2 is YFSETQ in the germline V gene. The DNA of the CDR3 is TGCGCCAGCAGCCCAACACCGGGCACTAATGAAAAACTGTTTTTT. It encodes CASSPTPGTNEKLFF.

In its sample, this clone was seen once. V is TRBV6-1 and J is TRBJ1-5; D remains ambiguous. Germline loops: CDR1 MNHNS, CDR2 SASEGT. CDR3 length: 13 residues. Deletions cut 7 bases from V and 9 bases from J, with 16 bases between. CDR3 in amino acids: CASTEGLPMPQHF. In DNA form, the CDR3 reads TGTGCCAGCACCGAGGGTCTTCCTATGCCCCAGCATTTT.

Details on this clone: It is likely a read error: a sequence one base away is far more abundant. Other nucleotide sequences in the sample specify the same CDR3. The chain couples TRBV5-6 to TRBJ2-2; 8 bases align to TRBD1. This CDR3 comprises 17 residues. V shed 4 bases and J 7 bases; nucleotides not matched to a gene: 15. Germline V gene sequence: CDR1 SGHDT, CDR2 YYEEEE. In DNA, the CDR3 is TGTGCCAGCAGCCCAATATCCCGCCAGGGGGCCGGCGGGGAGCTGTTTTTT. Protein sequence: CASSPISRQGAGGELFF.

V is TRBV28 and J is TRBJ2-3; D uncertain. The CDR3 spans 13 residues. Germline V gives CDR1 MDHEN, CDR2 SYDVKM. V lost 6 bases and J 5 bases, leaving 12 bases between the germline ends. In DNA form, the CDR3 reads TGTGCCAGCAGAAACCCCCGGATAGATACGCAGTATTTT. Its protein is CASRNPRIDTQYF.

This sequence joins TRBV9 and TRBJ1-1; the D is unclear. Germline V gene sequence: CDR1 SGDLS, CDR2 YYNGEE. CDR3 size: 15 residues. Trimming removed 1 base at V and 2 bases at J, with 12 bases between. CDR3 protein: CASSVTSSPNTEAFF. The DNA for the CDR3 is TGTGCCAGCAGCGTAACGAGCTCGCCCAACACTGAAGCTTTCTTT.

The chain links TRBV11-2 to TRBJ2-1, with 10 nucleotides matching TRBD2. The CDR3 length is 13 residues. With V trimmed by 1 base and J by 12 bases, 3 bases remained unmatched. From germline, CDR1 is SGHAT and CDR2 FQNNGV. DNA of the CDR3: TGTGCCAGCAGCTTAGTAGCGGGAGGAATGCAGTTCTTC. Residues: CASSLVAGGMQFF.

In this sample, this clone turned up a few times. This chain links TRBV2 with TRBJ2-2; weak D call: TRBD2 (6 bases). Per the germline V gene, CDR1 is SNHLY and CDR2 is FYNNEI. Trimming left V 4 bases short and J 0 bases short, with 12 bases between. This CDR3 comprises 16 residues. The chain's CDR3 is CASSVEGTSNTGELFF. The CDR3, as DNA: TGTGCCAGCAGTGTGGAGGGGACGTCGAACACCGGGGAGCTGTTTTTT.

J is TRBJ1-2 and V is TRBV5-1; 8 bases are a match to TRBD1. The germline gives CDR1 SGHRS, CDR2 YFSETQ. This CDR3 spans 14 amino acids. V shed 7 bases, J shed 4 bases, and the junction held 9 bases outside the gene matches. CDR3 nucleotides: TGCGCCAGCCGACAGGGGAGGAATAGCTATGGCTACACCTTC. Protein sequence: CASRQGRNSYGYTF.

The chain employs TRBV5-4 and TRBJ2-5, with D hard to call. The CDR3 sequence is 14 residues long. CDR1 is SGHNT and CDR2 is YYREEE in the germline V gene (reference sequence). V was shortened by 4 bases and J by 2 bases, with 12 bases between the two germline ends. The CDR3 protein is CASSGPLGQETQYF. The DNA for the CDR3 is TGTGCCAGCAGCGGCCCTCTGGGGCAAGAGACCCAGTACTTC.

This chain links TRBV6-6 with TRBJ2-4; D call uncertain. The ends were cut back, 6 bases at V and 0 bases at J, with 9 bases in the middle. This CDR3 region has 14 residues. In germline, CDR1 is MNHNY, CDR2 SVGAGI (reference sequence). DNA of the CDR3: TGTGCCAGCAGAGACGGCCTAGCCAAAAACATTCAGTACTTC. This encodes CASRDGLAKNIQYF.